This TCR beta chain was captured by sequencing in a study of blood T cell repertoires in COVID-19. Study in general: Samples taken during acute and convalescent COVID-19 were collected in the United States, Italy and Spain. The analysed material was cDNA or gDNA that came from T cells, B-cell-depleted T cells, or PBMCs.

J was trimmed by 2 bases and V by 5 bases; bases with no gene match: 2. The CDR3 spans 14 residues. Germline V gene lookup returns CDR1 LGHDT and CDR2 YNNKEL (reference sequence). This clone has a count of ten or more. In the study's own analysis: The assay estimated nucleated cells by amplifying reference gene primers. TCRdb's table, derived via immunoSEQ multiplex PCR, lists solely in-frame clones and lacks some. V and J calls and clone size are given by that table; D and trimming were obtained from the DNA. The table includes approximately 140,000 clones, around 87% detected once. The gene calls are TRBV3-1 (or the pseudogene TRBV3-2) and TRBJ2-7; TRBD2 matches 11 bases. Input material: peripheral blood. The receptor was isolated from a man aged 65-85 years with active COVID-19. CDR3 sequence (DNA): TGTGCCAGCAGCGGACTAGCGGGTCCCTACGAGCAGTACTTC. This translates into CASSGLAGPYEQYF.